This T cell receptor beta chain was documented in a study of cytomegalovirus exposure and HLA in healthy donors. General observations from the study: A later analysis associated approximately 17,000 TCR beta sequences with HLA alleles at a 0.05 false discovery rate.

Primers included in the PCR were 60 Vbeta and 13 Jbeta primers. Repertoires were generated with immunoSEQ multiplex PCR, while TCRdb's copy carries only in-frame clones and drops some. The table has roughly 200,000 clones, 70% to 80% seen once. This clone was counted only a few times. Antigen specificity is unknown. J was trimmed by 1 base and V by 1 base; bases with no gene match: 4. The length of the CDR3 is 15 residues. Germline V lookup: CDR1 SEHNR, CDR2 FQNEAQ (reference sequence). This chain joins TRBV7-9 and TRBJ2-7; 7 bases match TRBD1. The receptor was isolated from a woman between 55 and 75 years old in good health and CMV-seropositive. Sequencing was done on a sample of PBMCs. The CDR3 loop reads CASSLGGTVSYEQYF. In DNA, the CDR3 is TGTGCCAGCAGCTTAGGGGGGACAGTTTCCTACGAGCAGTACTTC.